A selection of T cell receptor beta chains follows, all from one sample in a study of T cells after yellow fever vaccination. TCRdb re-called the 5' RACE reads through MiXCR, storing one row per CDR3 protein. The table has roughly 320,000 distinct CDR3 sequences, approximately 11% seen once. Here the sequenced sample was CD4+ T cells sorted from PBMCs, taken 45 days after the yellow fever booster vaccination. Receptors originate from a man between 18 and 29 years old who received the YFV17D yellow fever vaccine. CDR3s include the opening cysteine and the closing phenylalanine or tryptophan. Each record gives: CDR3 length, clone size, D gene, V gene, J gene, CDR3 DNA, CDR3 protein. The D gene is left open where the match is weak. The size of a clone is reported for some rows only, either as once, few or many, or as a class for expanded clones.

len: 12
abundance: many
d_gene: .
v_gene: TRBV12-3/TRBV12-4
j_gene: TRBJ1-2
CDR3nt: TGTGCCAGCAGTTTCACTAACTATGGCTACACCTTC
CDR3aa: CASSFTNYGYTF

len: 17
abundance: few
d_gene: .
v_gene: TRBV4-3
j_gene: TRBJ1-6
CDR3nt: TGCGCCAGCAGCCAAGATGGCGGGGGGCGATATTTTTCACCCCTCCACTTT
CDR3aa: CASSQDGGGRYFSPLHF

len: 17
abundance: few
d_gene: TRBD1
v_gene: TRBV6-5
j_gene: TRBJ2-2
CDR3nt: TGTGCCAGCAGTGGAGGATACAGGACAGGGGTCGTGCGGGAGCTGTTTTTT
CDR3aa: CASSGGYRTGVVRELFF

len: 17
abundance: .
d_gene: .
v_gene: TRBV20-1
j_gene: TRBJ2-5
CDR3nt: TGCAGTGCTGCCCGAGGAGGTGGCAGGGGGAGCGGGGAGACCCAGTACTTC
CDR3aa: CSAARGGGRGSGETQYF

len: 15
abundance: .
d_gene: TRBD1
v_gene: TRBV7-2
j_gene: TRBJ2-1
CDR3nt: TGTGCCAGCAGCGCCCGGACAGGGGACGTCAATGAGCAGTTCTTC
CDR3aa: CASSARTGDVNEQFF

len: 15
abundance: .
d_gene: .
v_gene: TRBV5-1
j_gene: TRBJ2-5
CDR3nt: TGCGCCAGCAGCTTGAGTACTAGCCAACAAGAGACCCAGTACTTC
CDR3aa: CASSLSTSQQETQYF

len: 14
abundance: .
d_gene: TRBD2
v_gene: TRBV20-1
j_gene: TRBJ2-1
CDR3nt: TGCAGTGCTAGAGTGGGGCGGGGGGACAATGAGCAGTTCTTC
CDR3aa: CSARVGRGDNEQFF

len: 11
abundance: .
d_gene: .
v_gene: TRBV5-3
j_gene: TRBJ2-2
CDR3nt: TGTGCCAGAATCGGGAACGGGGAGCTGTTTTTT
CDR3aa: CARIGNGELFF

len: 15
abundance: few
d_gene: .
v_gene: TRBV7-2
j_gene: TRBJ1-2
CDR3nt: TGTGCCAGCAGCTCCGAATTCCCGGGGTCATATGGCTACACCTTC
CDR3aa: CASSSEFPGSYGYTF

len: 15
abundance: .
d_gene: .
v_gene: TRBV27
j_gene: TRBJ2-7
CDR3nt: TGTGCCAGCAGTTTAAGAGGACGGAGTTCCTACGAGCAGTACTTC
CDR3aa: CASSLRGRSSYEQYF

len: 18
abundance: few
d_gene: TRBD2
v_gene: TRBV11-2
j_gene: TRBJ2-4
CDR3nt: TGTGCCAGCAGCCAGACTAGCGGGGGGCCTTTAGCCAAAAACATTCAGTACTTC
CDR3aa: CASSQTSGGPLAKNIQYF

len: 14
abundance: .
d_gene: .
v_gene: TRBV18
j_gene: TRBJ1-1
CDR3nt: TGTGCCAGCTTACTACTGGCAGATAACACTGAAGCTTTCTTT
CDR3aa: CASLLLADNTEAFF

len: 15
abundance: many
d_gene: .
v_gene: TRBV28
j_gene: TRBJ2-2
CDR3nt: TGTGCCAGCAGTTTGATCTCCTCGAACACCGGGGAGCTGTTTTTT
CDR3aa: CASSLISSNTGELFF

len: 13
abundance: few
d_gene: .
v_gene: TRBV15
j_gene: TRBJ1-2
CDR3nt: TGTGCCACCAGCCCTCGAAGTGGGGGCGCGTACACCTTC
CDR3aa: CATSPRSGGAYTF

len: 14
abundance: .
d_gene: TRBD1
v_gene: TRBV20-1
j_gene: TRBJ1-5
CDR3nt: TGCAGTGCTAGAGAATCAGGGGGGGGGCAGCCCCAGCATTTT
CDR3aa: CSARESGGGQPQHF

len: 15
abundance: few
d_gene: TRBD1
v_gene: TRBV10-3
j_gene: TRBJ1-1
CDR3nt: TGTGCCATCAGTGAGACGGGGACAGTCGACACTGAAGCTTTCTTT
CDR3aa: CAISETGTVDTEAFF

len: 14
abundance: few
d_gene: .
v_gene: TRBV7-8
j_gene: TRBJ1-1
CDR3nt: TGTGCCAGCAGCTTAGTGCAGGGGAGCACTGAAGCTTTCTTT
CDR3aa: CASSLVQGSTEAFF

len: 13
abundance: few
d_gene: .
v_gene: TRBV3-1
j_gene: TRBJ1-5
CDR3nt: TGTGCCAGCAGCCAGGCCGCCCGGGGGCCCCAGCATTTT
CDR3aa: CASSQAARGPQHF

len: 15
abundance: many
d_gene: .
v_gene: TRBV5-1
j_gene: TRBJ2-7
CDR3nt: TGCGCCAGCAGCTGGGGACTCCTGAGCTCCTACGAGCAGTACTTC
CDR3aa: CASSWGLLSSYEQYF

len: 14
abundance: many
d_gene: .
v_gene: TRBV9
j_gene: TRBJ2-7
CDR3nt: TGTGCCAGCAGCCCAAGACAAGGAGCCTACGAGCAGTACTTC
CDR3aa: CASSPRQGAYEQYF

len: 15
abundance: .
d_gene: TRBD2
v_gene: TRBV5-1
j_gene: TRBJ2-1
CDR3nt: TGCGCCAGCCGCCCTAGCGGGGGGGCAGGCAATGAGCAGTTCTTC
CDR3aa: CASRPSGGAGNEQFF

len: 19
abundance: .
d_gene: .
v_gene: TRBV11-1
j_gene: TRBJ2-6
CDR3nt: TGTGCCAGCAGCTTCATTACGAGGGGAGGTGGCTCTGGGGCCAACGTCCTGACTTTC
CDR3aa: CASSFITRGGGSGANVLTF

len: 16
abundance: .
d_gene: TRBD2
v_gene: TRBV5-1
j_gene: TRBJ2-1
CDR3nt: TGCGCCAGCACCAAAGGGGCTAGCGGGGGTGACAATGAGCAGTTCTTC
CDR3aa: CASTKGASGGDNEQFF

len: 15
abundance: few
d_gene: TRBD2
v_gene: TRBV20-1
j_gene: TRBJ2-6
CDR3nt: TGCAGTGCTAGTAGCGGGGACTCTGGGGCCAACGTCCTGACTTTC
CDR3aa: CSASSGDSGANVLTF

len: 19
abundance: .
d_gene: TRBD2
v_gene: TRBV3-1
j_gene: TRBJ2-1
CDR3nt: TGTGCCAGCAGCCAGAGATTTACCCGCCGCGGGGGGGCATTTCATGAGCAGTTCTTC
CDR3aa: CASSQRFTRRGGAFHEQFF

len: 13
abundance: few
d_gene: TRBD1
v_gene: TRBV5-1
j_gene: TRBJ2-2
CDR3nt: TGCGCCAGCAGTCAGGGGGCGATCGGGGAGCTGTTTTTT
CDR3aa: CASSQGAIGELFF

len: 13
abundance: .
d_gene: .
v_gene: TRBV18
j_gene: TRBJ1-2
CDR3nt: TGTGCCAGCACTCCAACGGGGGACTATGGCTACACCTTC
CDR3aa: CASTPTGDYGYTF

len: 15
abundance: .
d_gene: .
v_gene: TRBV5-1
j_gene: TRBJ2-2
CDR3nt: TGCGCCAGCAGCTTGGCCATGGGGAACACCGGGGAGCTGTTTTTT
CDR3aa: CASSLAMGNTGELFF

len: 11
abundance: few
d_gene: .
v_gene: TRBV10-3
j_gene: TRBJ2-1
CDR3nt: TGTGCCATCAGTGCCATGGATGAGCAGTTCTTC
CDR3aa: CAISAMDEQFF

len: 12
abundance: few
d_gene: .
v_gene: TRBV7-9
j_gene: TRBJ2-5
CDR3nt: TGTGCCAGCAGCCCGACCGGGGAGACCCAGTACTTC
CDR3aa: CASSPTGETQYF

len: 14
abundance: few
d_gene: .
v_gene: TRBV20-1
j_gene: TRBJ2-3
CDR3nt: TGCAGTGCCAAAAGGTCGCCAAGGGATCATACGCAGTATTTT
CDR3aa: CSAKRSPRDHTQYF

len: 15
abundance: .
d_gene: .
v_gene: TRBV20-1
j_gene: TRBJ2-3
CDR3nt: TGCAGTGCTCTCCGAGGGGGAGGTGGGGCAGATACGCAGTATTTT
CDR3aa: CSALRGGGGADTQYF

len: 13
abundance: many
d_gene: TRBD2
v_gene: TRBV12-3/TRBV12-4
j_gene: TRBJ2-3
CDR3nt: TGTGCCAGCAGCGGACTAGCGGCAGATACGCAGTATTTT
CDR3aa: CASSGLAADTQYF

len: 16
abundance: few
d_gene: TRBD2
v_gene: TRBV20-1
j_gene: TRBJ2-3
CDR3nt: TGCAGTGCTAGACCCATAGCGGGGGGGCTTTGGGATACGCAGTATTTT
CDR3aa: CSARPIAGGLWDTQYF

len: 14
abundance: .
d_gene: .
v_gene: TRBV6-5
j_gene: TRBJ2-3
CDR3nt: TGTGCCAGCAGTACCCAATTGCCCACAGATACGCAGTATTTT
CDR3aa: CASSTQLPTDTQYF

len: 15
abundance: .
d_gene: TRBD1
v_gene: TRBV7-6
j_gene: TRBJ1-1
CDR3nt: TGTGCCAGCAGCCGTATATACGACAGGGGCACTGAAGCTTTCTTT
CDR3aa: CASSRIYDRGTEAFF

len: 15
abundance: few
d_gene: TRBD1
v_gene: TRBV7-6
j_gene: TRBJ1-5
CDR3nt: TGTGCCAGCAGCCAAATGACAGGGGTAAACCAGCCCCAGCATTTT
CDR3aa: CASSQMTGVNQPQHF

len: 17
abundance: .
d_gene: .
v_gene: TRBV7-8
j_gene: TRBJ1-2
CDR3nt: TGTGCCAGCAGCTTCGACCGGCCCGGGACAACTAACTATGGCTACACCTTC
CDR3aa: CASSFDRPGTTNYGYTF

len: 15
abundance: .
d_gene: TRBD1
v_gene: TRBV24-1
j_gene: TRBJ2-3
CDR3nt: TGTGCCACCAGTGATACTCGAACAGGGGAAAATACGCAGTATTTT
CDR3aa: CATSDTRTGENTQYF

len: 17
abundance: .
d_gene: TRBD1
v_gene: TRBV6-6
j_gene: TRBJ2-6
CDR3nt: TGTGCCAGCAGACCAGGACAGGGGGTTTCTGGGGCCAACGTCCTGACTTTC
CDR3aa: CASRPGQGVSGANVLTF

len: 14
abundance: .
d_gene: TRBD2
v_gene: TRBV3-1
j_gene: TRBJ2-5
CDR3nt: TGTGCCAGCAGCCGACGGGGGGGTTTGGAGACCCAGTACTTC
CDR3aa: CASSRRGGLETQYF

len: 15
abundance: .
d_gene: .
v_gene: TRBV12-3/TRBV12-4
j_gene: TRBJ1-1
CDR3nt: TGTGCCAGCAGCTACCTGGGAACAGTCAACACTGAAGCTTTCTTT
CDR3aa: CASSYLGTVNTEAFF

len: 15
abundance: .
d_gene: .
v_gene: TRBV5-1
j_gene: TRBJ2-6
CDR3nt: TGCGCCAGCAGCTCGTTGGTCTCTGGGGCCAACGTCCTGACTTTC
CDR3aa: CASSSLVSGANVLTF

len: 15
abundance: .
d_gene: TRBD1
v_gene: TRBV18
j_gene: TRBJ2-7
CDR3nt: TGTGCCAGCTCACCAGGGACAGGGGGAACCTACGAGCAGTACTTC
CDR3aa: CASSPGTGGTYEQYF

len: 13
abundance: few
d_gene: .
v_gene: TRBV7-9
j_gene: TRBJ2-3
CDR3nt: TGTGCCAGCAGCTCCGCCGGGACAGATACGCAGTATTTT
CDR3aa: CASSSAGTDTQYF

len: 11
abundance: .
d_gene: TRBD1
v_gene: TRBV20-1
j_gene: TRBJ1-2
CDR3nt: TGCAGTGCCCCGGGACAGTATGGCTACACCTTC
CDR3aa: CSAPGQYGYTF

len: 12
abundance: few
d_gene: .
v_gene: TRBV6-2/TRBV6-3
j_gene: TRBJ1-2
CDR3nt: TGTGCCAGCAGGGAAACTAACTATGGCTACACCTTC
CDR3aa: CASRETNYGYTF

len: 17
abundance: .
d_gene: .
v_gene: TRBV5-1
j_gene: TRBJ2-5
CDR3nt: TGCGCCAGCAGCTTGGCCCCACGAGGCGAAGGGGGAGAGACCCAGTACTTC
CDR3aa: CASSLAPRGEGGETQYF

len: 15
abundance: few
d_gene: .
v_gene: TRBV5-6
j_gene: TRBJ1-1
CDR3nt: TGTGCCAGCAGCTCGGGGGCCGCCATGAACACTGAAGCTTTCTTT
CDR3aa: CASSSGAAMNTEAFF

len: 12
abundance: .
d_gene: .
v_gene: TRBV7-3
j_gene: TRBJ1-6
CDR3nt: TGTGCCAGCAGTGGAGGGGGTTCACCCCTCCACTTT
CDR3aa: CASSGGGSPLHF

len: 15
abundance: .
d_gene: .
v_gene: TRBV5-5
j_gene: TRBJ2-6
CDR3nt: TGTGCCAGCAGCTTGGTGGGAGCTGGGGCCAACGTCCTGACTTTC
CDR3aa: CASSLVGAGANVLTF

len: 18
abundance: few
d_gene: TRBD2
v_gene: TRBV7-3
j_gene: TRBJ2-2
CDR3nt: TGTGCCAGCAGCTTAAGGCCTAGCGGGGGGGCCGTCACCGGGGAGCTGTTTTTT
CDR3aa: CASSLRPSGGAVTGELFF

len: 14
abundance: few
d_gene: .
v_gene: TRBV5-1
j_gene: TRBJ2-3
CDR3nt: TGCGCCAGCAGTCAGGAGGTTCACACAGATACGCAGTATTTT
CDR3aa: CASSQEVHTDTQYF